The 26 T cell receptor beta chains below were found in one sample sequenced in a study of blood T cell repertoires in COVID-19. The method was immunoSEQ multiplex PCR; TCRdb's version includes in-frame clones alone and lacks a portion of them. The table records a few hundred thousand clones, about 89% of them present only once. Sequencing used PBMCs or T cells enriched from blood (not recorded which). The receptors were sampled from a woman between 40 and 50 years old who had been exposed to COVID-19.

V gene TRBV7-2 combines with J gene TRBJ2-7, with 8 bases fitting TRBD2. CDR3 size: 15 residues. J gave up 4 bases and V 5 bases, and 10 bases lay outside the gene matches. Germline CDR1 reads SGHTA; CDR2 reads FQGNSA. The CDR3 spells CASSNPGLVQYEQYF. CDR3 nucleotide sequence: TGTGCCAGCAGCAACCCGGGACTAGTACAGTACGAGCAGTACTTC.

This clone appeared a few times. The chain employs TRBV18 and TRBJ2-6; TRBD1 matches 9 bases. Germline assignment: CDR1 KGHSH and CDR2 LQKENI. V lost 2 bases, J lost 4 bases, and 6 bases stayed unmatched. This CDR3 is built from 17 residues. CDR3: CASSPGQGRAGANVLTF. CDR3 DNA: TGTGCCAGCTCACCAGGACAGGGGAGGGCCGGGGCCAACGTCCTGACTTTC.

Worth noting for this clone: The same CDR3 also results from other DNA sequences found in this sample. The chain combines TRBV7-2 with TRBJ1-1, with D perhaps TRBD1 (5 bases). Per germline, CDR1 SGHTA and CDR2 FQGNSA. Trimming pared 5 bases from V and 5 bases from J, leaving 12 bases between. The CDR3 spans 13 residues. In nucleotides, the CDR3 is TGTGCCAGCAGCCCTCAGGGTTGGACTGAAGCTTTCTTT. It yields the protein CASSPQGWTEAFF.

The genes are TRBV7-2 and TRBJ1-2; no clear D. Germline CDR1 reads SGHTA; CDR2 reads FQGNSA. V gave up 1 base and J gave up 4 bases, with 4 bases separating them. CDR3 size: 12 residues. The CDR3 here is CASSLEAYGYTF. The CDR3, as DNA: TGTGCCAGCAGCTTAGAAGCCTATGGCTACACCTTC.

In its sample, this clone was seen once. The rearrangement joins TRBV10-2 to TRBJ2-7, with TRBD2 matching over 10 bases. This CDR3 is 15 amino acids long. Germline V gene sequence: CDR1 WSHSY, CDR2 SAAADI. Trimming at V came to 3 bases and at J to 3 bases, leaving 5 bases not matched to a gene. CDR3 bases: TGCGCCAGCAGTGACCCGAGCGGGAGGGTCTACGAGCAGTACTTC. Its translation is CASSDPSGRVYEQYF.

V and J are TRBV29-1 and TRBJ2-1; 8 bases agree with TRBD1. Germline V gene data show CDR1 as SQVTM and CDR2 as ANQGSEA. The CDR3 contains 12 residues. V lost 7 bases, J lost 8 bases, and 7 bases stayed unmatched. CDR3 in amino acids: CSGTGIVYEQFF. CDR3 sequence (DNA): TGCAGCGGGACAGGGATAGTGTATGAGCAGTTCTTC.

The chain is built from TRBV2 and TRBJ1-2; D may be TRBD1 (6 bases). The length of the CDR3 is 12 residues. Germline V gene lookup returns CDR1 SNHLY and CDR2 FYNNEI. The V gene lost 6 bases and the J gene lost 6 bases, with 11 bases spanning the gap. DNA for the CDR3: TGTGCCAGCAGAGAGTCAGGGGATGGCTACACCTTC. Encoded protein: CASRESGDGYTF.

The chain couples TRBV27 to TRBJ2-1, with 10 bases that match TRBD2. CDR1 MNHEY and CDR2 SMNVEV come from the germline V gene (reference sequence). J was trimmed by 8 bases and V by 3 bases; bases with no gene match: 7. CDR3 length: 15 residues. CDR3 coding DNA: TGTGCCAGCAGTTTTCACGGGACTAGCGAGCATGAGCAGTTCTTC. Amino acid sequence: CASSFHGTSEHEQFF.

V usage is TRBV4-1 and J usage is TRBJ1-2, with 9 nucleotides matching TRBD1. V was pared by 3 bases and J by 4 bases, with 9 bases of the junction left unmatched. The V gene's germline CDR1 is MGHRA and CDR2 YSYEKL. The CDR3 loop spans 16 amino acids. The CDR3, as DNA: TGCGCCAGCAGCCAGCCCGGGACAGGGCTTCGCTATGGCTACACCTTC. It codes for CASSQPGTGLRYGYTF.

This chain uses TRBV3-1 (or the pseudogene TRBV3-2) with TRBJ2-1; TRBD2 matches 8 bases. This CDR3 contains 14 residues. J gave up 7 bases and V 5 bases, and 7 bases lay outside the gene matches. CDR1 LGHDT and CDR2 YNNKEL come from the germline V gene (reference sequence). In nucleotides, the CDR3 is TGTGCCAGCAGCGCCGGGACTAGTAAAAATGAGCAGTTCTTC. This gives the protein CASSAGTSKNEQFF.

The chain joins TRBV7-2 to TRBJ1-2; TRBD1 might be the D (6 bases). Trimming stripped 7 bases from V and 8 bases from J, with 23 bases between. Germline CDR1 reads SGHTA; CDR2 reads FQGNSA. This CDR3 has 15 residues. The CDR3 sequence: CASTQDSFNYVGYTF. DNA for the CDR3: TGTGCCAGCACCCAGGACAGTTTTAACTATGTCGGCTACACCTTC.

CDR3 DNA sequence: TGTGCCAGTAGTACTTCCGGGATCCGGGAGACCCAGTACTTC. It translates to CASSTSGIRETQYF. This chain connects TRBV19 to TRBJ2-5; perhaps TRBD2 as D (5 bases). Germline lookup yields CDR1 LNHDA and CDR2 SQIVND (reference sequence). Between the trimmed V and J ends, which lost 4 bases and 5 bases, there was a span of 14 bases. The CDR3 is 14 residues long.

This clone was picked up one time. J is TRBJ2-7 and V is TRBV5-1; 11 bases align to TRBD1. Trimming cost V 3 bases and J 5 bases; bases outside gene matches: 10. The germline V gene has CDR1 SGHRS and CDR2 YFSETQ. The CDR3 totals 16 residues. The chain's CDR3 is CASSSGTGGILNEQYF. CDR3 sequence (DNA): TGCGCCAGCAGCTCCGGGACAGGGGGTATTTTGAACGAGCAGTACTTC.

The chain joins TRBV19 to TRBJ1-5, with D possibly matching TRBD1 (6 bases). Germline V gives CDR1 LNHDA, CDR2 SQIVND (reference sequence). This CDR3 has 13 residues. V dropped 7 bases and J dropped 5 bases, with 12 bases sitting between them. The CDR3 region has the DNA TGTGCCAGTACCCGGGACATCGATCAGCCCCAGCATTTT. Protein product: CASTRDIDQPQHF. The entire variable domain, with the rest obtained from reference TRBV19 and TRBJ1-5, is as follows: DGGITQSPKYLFRKEGQNVTLSCEQNLNHDAMYWYRQDPGQGLRLIYYSQIVNDFQKGDIAEGYSVSREKKESFPLTVTSAQKNPTAFYLCASTRDIDQPQHFGDGTRLSIL.

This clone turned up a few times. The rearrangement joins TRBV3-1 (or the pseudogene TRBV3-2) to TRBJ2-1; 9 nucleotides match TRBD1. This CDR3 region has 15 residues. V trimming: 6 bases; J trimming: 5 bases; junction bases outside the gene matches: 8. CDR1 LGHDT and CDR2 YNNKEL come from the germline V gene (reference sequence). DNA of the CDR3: TGTGCCAGCAGGAGAACAGGGGGCGCGAACAATGAGCAGTTCTTC. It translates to CASRRTGGANNEQFF.

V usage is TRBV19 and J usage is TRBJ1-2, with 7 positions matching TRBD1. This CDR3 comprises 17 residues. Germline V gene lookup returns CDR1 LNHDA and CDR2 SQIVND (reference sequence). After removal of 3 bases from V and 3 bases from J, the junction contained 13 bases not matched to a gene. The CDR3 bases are TGTGCCAGTAGTATGGGAATAGGACAGGCGTCTCACTATGGCTACACCTTC. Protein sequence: CASSMGIGQASHYGYTF.

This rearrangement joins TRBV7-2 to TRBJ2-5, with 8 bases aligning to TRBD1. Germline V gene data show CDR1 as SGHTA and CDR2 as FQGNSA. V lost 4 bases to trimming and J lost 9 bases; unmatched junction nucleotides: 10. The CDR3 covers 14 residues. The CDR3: CASSWGQDPRAQYF. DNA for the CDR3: TGTGCCAGCAGCTGGGGACAGGATCCGAGGGCCCAGTACTTC.

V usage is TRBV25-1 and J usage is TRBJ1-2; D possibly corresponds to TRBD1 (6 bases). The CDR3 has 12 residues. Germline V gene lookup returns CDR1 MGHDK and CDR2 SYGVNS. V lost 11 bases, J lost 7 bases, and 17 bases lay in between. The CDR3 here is CASGGGPLGYTF. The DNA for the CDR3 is TGTGCCTCGGGGGGGGGCCCACTTGGCTACACCTTC.

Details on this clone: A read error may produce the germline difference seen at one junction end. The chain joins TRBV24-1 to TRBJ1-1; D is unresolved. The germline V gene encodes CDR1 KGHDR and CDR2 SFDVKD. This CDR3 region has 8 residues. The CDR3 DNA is TGTGCCACCAGTGATCCACACTTT. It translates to CATSDPHF.

DNA for the CDR3: TGTGCCAGCAGTGAGTCGGGACAGGGGAATTCACCCCTCCACTTT. Translation gives CASSESGQGNSPLHF. V is TRBV6-4 and J is TRBJ1-6; TRBD1 aligns across 10 bases. Germline V gives CDR1 MRHNA, CDR2 SNTAGT. J lost 7 bases, V lost 3 bases, and 3 bases had no gene match. The CDR3 loop spans 15 amino acids.

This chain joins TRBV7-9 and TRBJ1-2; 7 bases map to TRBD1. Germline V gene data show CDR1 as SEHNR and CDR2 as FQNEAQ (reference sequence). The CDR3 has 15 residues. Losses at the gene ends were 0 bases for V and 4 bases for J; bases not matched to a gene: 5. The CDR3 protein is CASSLAGGSAYGYTF. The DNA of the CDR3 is TGTGCCAGCAGCTTAGCAGGGGGCAGCGCCTATGGCTACACCTTC.

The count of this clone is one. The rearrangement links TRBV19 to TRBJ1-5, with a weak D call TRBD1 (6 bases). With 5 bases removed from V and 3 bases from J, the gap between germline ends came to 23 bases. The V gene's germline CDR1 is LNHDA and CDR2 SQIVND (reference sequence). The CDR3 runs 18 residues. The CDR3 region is CASSVDQGPGAFNQPQHF. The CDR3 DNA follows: TGTGCCAGTAGTGTTGATCAGGGGCCAGGGGCCTTCAATCAGCCCCAGCATTTT.

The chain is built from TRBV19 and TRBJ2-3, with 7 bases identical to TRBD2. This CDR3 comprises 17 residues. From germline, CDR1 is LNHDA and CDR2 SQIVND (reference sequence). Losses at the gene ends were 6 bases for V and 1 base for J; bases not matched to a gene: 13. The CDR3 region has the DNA TGTGCCAGTAGGATGGGTCCCGCGGGAGTGGGCACAGATACGCAGTATTTT. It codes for CASRMGPAGVGTDTQYF.

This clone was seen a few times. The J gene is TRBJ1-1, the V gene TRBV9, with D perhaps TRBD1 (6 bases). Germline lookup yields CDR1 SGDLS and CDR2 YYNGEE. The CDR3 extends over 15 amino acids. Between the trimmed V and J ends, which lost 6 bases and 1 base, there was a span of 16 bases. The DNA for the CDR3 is TGTGCCAGCAACCCCTACAGGGCTACGAACACTGAAGCTTTCTTT. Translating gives CASNPYRATNTEAFF.

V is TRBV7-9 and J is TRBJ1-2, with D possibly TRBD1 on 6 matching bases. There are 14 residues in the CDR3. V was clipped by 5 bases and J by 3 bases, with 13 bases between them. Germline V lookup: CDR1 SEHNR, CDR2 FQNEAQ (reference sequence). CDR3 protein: CASSQQGPDYGYTF. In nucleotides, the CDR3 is TGTGCCAGCAGCCAACAGGGTCCGGACTATGGCTACACCTTC.

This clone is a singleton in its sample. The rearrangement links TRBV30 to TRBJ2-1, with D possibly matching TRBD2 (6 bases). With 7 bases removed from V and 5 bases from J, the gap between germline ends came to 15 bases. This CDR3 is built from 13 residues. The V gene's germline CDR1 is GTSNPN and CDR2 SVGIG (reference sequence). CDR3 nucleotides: TGTGCCTTAGCGGTTGGGGGGAACAATGAGCAGTTCTTC. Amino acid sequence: CALAVGGNNEQFF.